Described below is a single T cell receptor beta chain sequence and its context. Its specificity is not known. The CDR3 consists of 14 residues. The V segment lost 8 bases and the J segment 4 bases; nucleotides outside the gene matches: 5. CDR1 SGHAT and CDR2 FQDESV come from the germline V gene (reference sequence). The data derive from a study of cytomegalovirus exposure and HLA in healthy donors. General study points: A prior analysis recorded that most TCR beta V segments were productive about 87% or about 30% of the time.

PCR involved 60 Vbeta and 13 Jbeta primers. Assay: immunoSEQ multiplex PCR; the TCRdb copy retains only in-frame clones and omits some. The table has 110,000 to 150,000 clones, roughly 78% seen once. The material sequenced was PBMCs. This clonotype was obtained from a man younger than 30 in good health and CMV-seropositive. The V gene is TRBV11-1, the J gene TRBJ2-2, with 9 bases lining up with TRBD2. The CDR3 sequence: CASASGVGTGELFF. The CDR3 coding sequence is TGTGCCAGCGCTAGCGGGGTAGGCACCGGGGAGCTGTTTTTT.